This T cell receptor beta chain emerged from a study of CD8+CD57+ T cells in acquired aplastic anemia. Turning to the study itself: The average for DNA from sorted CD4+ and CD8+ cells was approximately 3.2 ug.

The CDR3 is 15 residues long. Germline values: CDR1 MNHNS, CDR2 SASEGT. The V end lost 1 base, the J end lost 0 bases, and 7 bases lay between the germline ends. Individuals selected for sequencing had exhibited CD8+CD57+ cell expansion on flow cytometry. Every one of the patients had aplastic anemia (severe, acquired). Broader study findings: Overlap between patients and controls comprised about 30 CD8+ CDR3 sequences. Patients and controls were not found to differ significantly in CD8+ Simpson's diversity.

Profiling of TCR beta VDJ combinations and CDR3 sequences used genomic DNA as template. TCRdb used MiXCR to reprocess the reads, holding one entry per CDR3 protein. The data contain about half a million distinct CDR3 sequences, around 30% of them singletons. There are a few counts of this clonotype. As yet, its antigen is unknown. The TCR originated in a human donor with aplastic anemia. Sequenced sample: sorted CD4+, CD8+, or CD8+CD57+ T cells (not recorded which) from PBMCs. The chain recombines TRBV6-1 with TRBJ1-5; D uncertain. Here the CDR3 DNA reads TGTGCCAGCAGTGAAGGATCGTATAGCAATCAGCCCCAGCATTTT. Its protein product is CASSEGSYSNQPQHF.